A selection of T cell receptor beta chains follows, all from one sample in a study of blood T cell repertoires in COVID-19. Profiling relied on immunoSEQ multiplex PCR, and the TCRdb table lists in-frame clones only, not all of them. The sample holds 50,000 to 70,000 clones, 60% to 85% seen once. Sequencing was performed on peripheral blood. The source is a man aged 50-60 years with active or convalescent COVID-19. Each CDR3 is given with its conserved first and last residue. Fields, in order: clone size, D gene, V gene, J gene, CDR3 DNA, CDR3 protein. D genes are given only for firm matches. Only some rows state a clone size, as once, few, many or a class for expanded clones.

clone_size: NA; d_call: TRBD1; v_call: TRBV30; j_call: TRBJ1-2; cdr3_nt: TGTGCCTGGAGTGCGAACAGGGGAGGCTATGGCTACACCTTC; cdr3_aa: CAWSANRGGYGYTF
clone_size: NA; d_call: NA; v_call: TRBV5-6; j_call: TRBJ2-1; cdr3_nt: TGTGCCAGCAGCTTGTTCGTTGGGGGCCTATACAATGAGCAGTTCTTC; cdr3_aa: CASSLFVGGLYNEQFF
clone_size: NA; d_call: NA; v_call: TRBV30; j_call: TRBJ1-2; cdr3_nt: TGTGCCTGGAGTAAGGACTTTGCTAACTATGGCTACACCTTC; cdr3_aa: CAWSKDFANYGYTF
clone_size: NA; d_call: NA; v_call: TRBV6-5; j_call: TRBJ2-5; cdr3_nt: TGTGCCAGCACCCCGAGCCGCCGTCAAGAGACCCAGTACTTC; cdr3_aa: CASTPSRRQETQYF
clone_size: NA; d_call: TRBD1; v_call: TRBV14; j_call: TRBJ1-1; cdr3_nt: TGTGCCAGCAGCCGCCGCAAGGTCTTCGAGGGGGCCTTCCCTGAAGCTTTCTTT; cdr3_aa: CASSRRKVFEGAFPEAFF
clone_size: NA; d_call: NA; v_call: TRBV11-2; j_call: TRBJ1-2; cdr3_nt: TGTGCCAGCAGCTTAGAGCGGTCTGGCTACACCTTC; cdr3_aa: CASSLERSGYTF
clone_size: NA; d_call: NA; v_call: TRBV10-2; j_call: TRBJ1-5; cdr3_nt: TGCGCCAGCAGTGAGTCGACTGTTATCCAGCCCCAGCATTTT; cdr3_aa: CASSESTVIQPQHF
clone_size: NA; d_call: NA; v_call: TRBV11-2; j_call: TRBJ2-7; cdr3_nt: TGTGCCAGCAGCTTATTAGGGCAGGGCTATATCGAGCAGTACTTC; cdr3_aa: CASSLLGQGYIEQYF
clone_size: NA; d_call: NA; v_call: TRBV28; j_call: TRBJ1-3; cdr3_nt: TGTGCCAGCACCCGACCTTCAGGGTCTTCTGGAAACACCATATATTTT; cdr3_aa: CASTRPSGSSGNTIYF
clone_size: few; d_call: NA; v_call: TRBV14; j_call: TRBJ1-2; cdr3_nt: TGTGCCAGCAGCCCTCGGGGGGTCAACTATGGCTACACCTTC; cdr3_aa: CASSPRGVNYGYTF
clone_size: few; d_call: NA; v_call: TRBV12-3/TRBV12-4; j_call: TRBJ1-2; cdr3_nt: TGTGCCGCCGCGGGGGGAGATGGCTACACCTTC; cdr3_aa: CAAAGGDGYTF